Presented here are 8 T cell receptor beta chains from one specimen sequenced in a study of beta chain features in type 1 diabetes. Study results and limitations: Patients with Type 1 diabetes showed moderately but significantly shorter TCRB CDR3s in all four CD4+ subsets.

Their antigens remain unidentified. Expressed TCRB transcripts were sequenced after all isolated RNA was converted to cDNA. Clones were sequenced by immunoSEQ multiplex PCR, and TCRdb holds only the in-frame ones, with some missing. The sample holds roughly 700,000 clones, 13% seen once. The sequenced sample was naive CD4+ T cells from blood. The source of these receptors is a man in his late teens or twenties with type 1 diabetes.

This clone was detected only a few times. V gene TRBV6-5 combines with J gene TRBJ2-5; 7 bases line up with TRBD2. Trimming took 8 bases from V and 5 from J; bases not matched to a gene: 11. Germline V gene sequence: CDR1 MNHEY, CDR2 SVGAGI. The CDR3 is 14 amino acids. This CDR3 reads CASARERGGETQYF. As DNA, the CDR3 is TGTGCCAGCGCCCGGGAGCGGGGAGGGGAGACCCAGTACTTC.

This clone was recorded a few times. The CDR3 DNA follows: TGCAGCGTTTCGGGCCCAGGGACTGGAAGCACAGATACGCAGTATTTT. Translation gives CSVSGPGTGSTDTQYF. The chain has TRBV29-1 and TRBJ2-3, with D possibly matching TRBD2 (6 bases). Germline lookup yields CDR1 SQVTM and CDR2 ANQGSEA. V was trimmed by 5 bases and J by 0 bases, leaving 18 bases between them. CDR3 length: 16 amino acids.

This clone has more than one count but fewer than ten. This chain links TRBV25-1 with TRBJ1-1; TRBD1 agrees at 9 bases. With V trimmed by 4 bases and J by 4 bases, 4 bases remained unmatched. The length of the CDR3 is 14 residues. The V gene's germline CDR1 is MGHDK and CDR2 SYGVNS. CDR3 amino acids: CASSAQGAVTEAFF. The CDR3 region has the DNA TGTGCCAGCAGTGCACAGGGGGCTGTCACTGAAGCTTTCTTT.

This clone was counted a few times. Other DNA sequences in this sample translate to the same CDR3. The chain combines TRBV29-1 with TRBJ2-7; 8 positions agree with TRBD1. The CDR3 length is 12 residues. Germline V gene data show CDR1 as SQVTM and CDR2 as ANQGSEA. V trimming: 4 bases; J trimming: 4 bases; junction bases outside the gene matches: 3. The CDR3, as DNA: TGCAGCGTTGTTCAGGGGGCTTACGAGCAGTACTTC. Translation gives CSVVQGAYEQYF.

The chain recombines TRBV4-1 with TRBJ1-5; TRBD1 might be the D (6 bases). Per germline, CDR1 MGHRA and CDR2 YSYEKL. With 4 bases removed from V and 5 bases from J, the gap between germline ends came to 12 bases. There are 14 residues in the CDR3. The DNA for the CDR3 is TGCGCCAGCAGCCGAACAGGGATGGATCAGCCCCAGCATTTT. Its protein product is CASSRTGMDQPQHF.

Only a few counts were recorded for this clone. This rearrangement joins TRBV7-9 to TRBJ2-5, with D possibly being TRBD1 or TRBD2 (5 bases each). There are 13 residues in the CDR3. Germline lookup yields CDR1 SEHNR and CDR2 FQNEAQ (reference sequence). V lost 6 bases and J lost 9, with 17 bases in between. DNA of the CDR3: TGTGCCAGCAGTCGGGACCCCAGAACGGCCCAGTACTTC. Protein sequence: CASSRDPRTAQYF.

This clone was recorded a few times. Other DNA sequences in the same sample also yield this CDR3. This chain joins TRBV5-1 and TRBJ1-2; a possible D gene is TRBD1 (6 bases). Trimming stripped 2 bases from V and 2 bases from J, with 7 bases between. Looked up from germline, CDR1 is SGHRS and CDR2 is YFSETQ. The length of the CDR3 is 13 residues. CDR3 residues: CASSFGQNYGYTF. The CDR3 region has the DNA TGCGCCAGCAGCTTTGGACAGAACTATGGCTACACCTTC.

V usage is TRBV7-2 and J usage is TRBJ1-5; TRBD1 might be the D (6 bases). V lost 5 bases and J lost 1, with 15 bases in between. The CDR3 runs 16 residues. Germline loops: CDR1 SGHTA, CDR2 FQGNSA. The CDR3 DNA sequence: TGTGCCAGCAGCCTCACAGGGTGGGTCAGCAATCAGCCCCAGCATTTT. It yields the protein CASSLTGWVSNQPQHF.